This TCR beta chain was captured in a study of regulatory T cells in long-lasting Graves disease. Study summary: To qualify as persistent, Graves' disease required over 5 years of antithyroid drugs with positive TSH receptor antibodies. Study-level findings and limits: TRBV28 was favored in persistent disease, as were TRBJ1-2 and TRBJ2-5. Those with persistent disease had in common more public clonotypes (more than 2,500) than new patients (roughly 970).

Construction of the TCR beta libraries employed iRepertoire HTBI primers in conjunction with Arm-PCR of CDR3 regions. One entry per CDR3 protein, called by TCRdb with MiXCR from the multiplex PCR reads. The repertoire holds a few hundred thousand distinct CDR3 sequences, with 22% as singletons. The time point denotes: persistent/refractory GD, antithyroid drugs over 5 years with positive TRAb. Following extraction of RNA from PBMCs, that RNA was used to make the TCR library. This clonotype was detected many times. Its antigen is not identified. Trimming stripped 5 bases from V and 6 bases from J, with 10 bases between. There are 11 residues in the CDR3. Germline V gene sequence: CDR1 SQVTM, CDR2 ANQGSEA.

The clonotype originates from a female donor with Graves disease. The rearrangement uses TRBV29-1 and TRBJ1-1; the D is unclear. The sequences come from peripheral blood mononuclear cells (PBMCs), collected when the disease was refractory, from a patient treated with antithyroid drugs. The CDR3 nucleotides read TGCAGCGTTCGAGTGGTGTCTGAAGCTTTCTTT. It translates to CSVRVVSEAFF.